The rows below give T cell receptor beta chains drawn from one sample of a study of T cell responses to AZD1222 COVID-19 vaccine. Assay used: immunoSEQ multiplex PCR; TCRdb lists only in-frame clones, some missing. The table shows about 67,000 clones, with around 82% occurring only once. This sample comprised peripheral blood, obtained 28 days after the second AZD1222 dose. These receptors were collected from an adult who received the AZD1222 COVID-19 vaccine. The CDR3 runs from the conserved cysteine through the conserved F or W. D genes are given only for firm matches. Not all rows give a size; the values are once, few, many and, for expanded clones, a class.

V,J,size,D,DNA,CDR3
TRBV5-5,TRBJ2-7,NA,TRBD1,TGTGCCAGCAGCTTGAATACAGGGGACTCCTACGAGCAGTACTTC,CASSLNTGDSYEQYF
TRBV6-1,TRBJ1-1,NA,TRBD1,TGTGCCAGCAGTGTACAGGGGGCGCTTGGGTCCACTGAAGCTTTCTTT,CASSVQGALGSTEAFF
TRBV19,TRBJ2-2,few,TRBD1,TGTGCCAGTTTCCCCCGAGGGAGACAGGGGGCCGGCGGGGAGCTGTTTTTT,CASFPRGRQGAGGELFF
TRBV2,TRBJ1-4,few,TRBD1,TGTGCCAGTCGTCGACAGGGCCAGAGTGAAAAACTGTTTTTT,CASRRQGQSEKLFF
TRBV3-1/TRBV3-2,TRBJ2-3,NA,TRBD2,TGTGCCAGCAGCCAAGCAACTAGCGGGGGCACAGATACGCAGTATTTT,CASSQATSGGTDTQYF
TRBV12-5,TRBJ1-1,NA,NA,TGTGCTAGTGGCCGCGGACTGGACGGCACTGAAGCTTTCTTT,CASGRGLDGTEAFF
TRBV12-3/TRBV12-4,TRBJ2-1,NA,TRBD2,TGTGCCACCTCTAGCGGGGACTACAATGAGCAGTTCTTC,CATSSGDYNEQFF
TRBV29-1,TRBJ2-7,once,NA,TGCAGCGTCAACCGGGGGACCTCCTACGAGCAGTACTTC,CSVNRGTSYEQYF
TRBV5-4,TRBJ2-7,NA,NA,TGTGCCAGCAGCTCAACTCTAGACTACGAGCAGTACTTC,CASSSTLDYEQYF
TRBV2,TRBJ2-2,NA,NA,TGTGCCAGCATCAAGGGCACCGGGGAGCTGTTTTTT,CASIKGTGELFF
TRBV5-1,TRBJ1-4,NA,NA,TGCGCCAGCAGCGCCCCGGGGGGATCGAGAGGAAAACTGTTTTTT,CASSAPGGSRGKLFF
TRBV6-1,TRBJ1-2,NA,NA,TGTGCCAGCAGTGAAGAGACCTACTATGGCTACACCTTC,CASSEETYYGYTF
TRBV6-5,TRBJ1-3,NA,NA,TGTGCCAGCAGTAAAATCCCTGGAAACACCATATATTTT,CASSKIPGNTIYF
TRBV29-1,TRBJ1-5,NA,NA,TGCAGCGTTGTGTGGGGGAATCAGCCCCAGCATTTT,CSVVWGNQPQHF
TRBV14,TRBJ1-2,NA,NA,TGTGCCAGCAGCCAGGGAGCTAACTATGGCTACACCTTC,CASSQGANYGYTF
TRBV5-1,TRBJ2-5,NA,TRBD2,TGCGCCAGCAGCTTGGTGGGACTAGCGACCCAAGAGACCCAGTACTTC,CASSLVGLATQETQYF
TRBV13,TRBJ1-6,NA,NA,TGTGCCAGCAGCTTTACAGTAAATTCACCCCTCCACTTT,CASSFTVNSPLHF
TRBV2,TRBJ2-5,NA,TRBD2,TGTGCCAGCGGGGGAGCGGGGGGGTTCCAAGAGACCCAGTACTTC,CASGGAGGFQETQYF
TRBV4-3,TRBJ1-6,NA,NA,TGCGCCAGCAGCCCCAAAGCGGGGTGGGGATCACCCCTCCACTTT,CASSPKAGWGSPLHF
TRBV7-8,TRBJ2-1,NA,NA,TGTGCCAGCAGCTTATTGGAAGACCCGTCTTCCTACAATGAGCAGTTCTTC,CASSLLEDPSSYNEQFF
TRBV5-1,TRBJ1-4,NA,NA,TGCGCCAGCAGCATCACCGGGACCCCTAATGAAAAACTGTTTTTT,CASSITGTPNEKLFF
TRBV30,TRBJ1-6,NA,NA,TGTGCCTGGAGTGTAGCGAGAAATTCACCCCTCCACTTT,CAWSVARNSPLHF
TRBV29-1,TRBJ1-2,NA,NA,TGCAGCGTTGAGGGGCGGGGGGCACAAAGCTATGGCTACACCTTC,CSVEGRGAQSYGYTF
TRBV5-1,TRBJ1-2,few,NA,TGCGCCAGCAGCCCGGGGGACGGAAACTATGGCTACACCTTC,CASSPGDGNYGYTF
TRBV11-2,TRBJ1-2,NA,NA,TGTGCCAGCAGCCCCATTAAAGGCGACCGTCTCTATGGCTACACCTTC,CASSPIKGDRLYGYTF
TRBV11-2,TRBJ1-2,NA,TRBD1,TGTGCCAGCAGCCTAGGGACAGGGATGGTAGGTTACGGCTACACCTTC,CASSLGTGMVGYGYTF
TRBV6-5,TRBJ1-4,NA,NA,TGTGCCAGCAGTCAGGGCTGGTATGAAAAACTGTTTTTT,CASSQGWYEKLFF
TRBV5-1,TRBJ2-7,once,NA,TGCGCCAGCAGTTCGCACGGGGTGCCCTACGAGCAGTACTTC,CASSSHGVPYEQYF